Listed below are T cell receptor beta chains from one sample, sequenced in a study of blood T cell repertoires in COVID-19. Method: immunoSEQ multiplex PCR; TCRdb's copy keeps in-frame clones and lacks some. There are approximately 250,000 clones in the sample; around 84% occur only once, and 4% to 5% lies in the top ten. The sequenced sample was peripheral blood. The receptors originated from a man aged 60-69 years with acute or convalescent COVID-19. Each CDR3 is given with its conserved first and last residue. Fields, in order: clone size, D gene, J gene, V gene, CDR3 DNA, CDR3 protein. The D gene is left open where the match is weak. The size of a clone is reported for some rows only, either as once, few or many, or as a class for expanded clones.

.	TRBD1	TRBJ2-5	TRBV2	TGTGCCAGCAGCGAACTCCAGGGGGCTTGGAAGACCCAGTACTTC	CASSELQGAWKTQYF
.	.	TRBJ1-2	TRBV12-3/TRBV12-4	TGTGCCAGCAAACTCACAGGGCGCTATGGCTACACCTTC	CASKLTGRYGYTF
once	TRBD1	TRBJ2-7	TRBV6-5	TGTGCCAGCAGTTACTACGGGACAGGGACCTACGAGCAGTACTTC	CASSYYGTGTYEQYF
.	.	TRBJ2-7	TRBV18	TGTGCCAGCTCACCATCGCAGGCCTACGAGCAGTACTTC	CASSPSQAYEQYF
once	TRBD1	TRBJ2-3	TRBV7-8	TGTGCCAGCAGCTTAGGGGGACAGGGGTCAGATACGCAGTATTTT	CASSLGGQGSDTQYF
.	TRBD2	TRBJ2-5	TRBV27	TGTGCCAGCAGTCCCCGGACTAGCGGGAGCCACCAAGAGACCCAGTACTTC	CASSPRTSGSHQETQYF
.	TRBD2	TRBJ2-7	TRBV29-1	TGCAGCGTTGACGCTAGCGGGGGGACCTACGAGCAGTACTTC	CSVDASGGTYEQYF
.	TRBD2	TRBJ2-2	TRBV10-2	TGCGCCAGCAGGGGCATAGCGGGATCCCCGGGGGAGCTGTTTTTT	CASRGIAGSPGELFF
.	TRBD1	TRBJ2-4	TRBV3-1/TRBV3-2	TGTGCCAGCAGCTACGCCGGGACAGGAAAAAACATTCAGTACTTC	CASSYAGTGKNIQYF
.	.	TRBJ2-1	TRBV9	TGTGCCAGCAGCCCCGGGGGTATTAAGCAGTTCTTC	CASSPGGIKQFF
.	.	TRBJ1-1	TRBV19	TGTGCCAGTAGGGGACACAAGAACACTGAAGCTTTCTTT	CASRGHKNTEAFF